Listed here are 22 T cell receptor beta chains from one sample, sequenced in a study of cytomegalovirus exposure and HLA in healthy donors. A multiplex PCR was run with 60 Vbeta primers and 13 Jbeta primers. Clones were sequenced by immunoSEQ multiplex PCR, and TCRdb holds only the in-frame ones, with some missing. Here the sample spans more than 100,000 clones, around 70% being singletons. Sample: PBMCs. These receptors were collected from a woman aged 35 to 49 in good health and CMV-seropositive.

This clone was detected a few times. The CDR3 protein is CASSRTGYGETQYF. As DNA, the CDR3 is TGCGCCAGCAGCCGAACAGGGTACGGAGAGACCCAGTACTTC. The V gene is TRBV5-1, the J gene TRBJ2-5, with D perhaps TRBD1 (6 bases). The length of the CDR3 is 14 residues. Trimming removed 4 bases at V and 4 bases at J, with 14 bases between. The germline V gene has CDR1 SGHRS and CDR2 YFSETQ.

This sequence joins TRBV6-6 and TRBJ2-7; TRBD2 matches at 7 bases. CDR3 length equals 12 residues. Germline-derived CDR1 and CDR2 are MNHNY and SVGAGI (reference sequence). Germline trimming cut 7 bases from V and 0 bases from J; bases unmatched to any gene: 0. The CDR3 DNA is TGTGCCAGCATAGCGGGCTCCTACGAGCAGTACTTC. It specifies CASIAGSYEQYF.

This clone was seen more than once but under ten times. This chain connects TRBV7-3 to TRBJ1-1; tentatively, D is TRBD1 (5 bases). Trimming removed 2 bases from V and 3 bases from J, with 7 bases in between. Germline lookup yields CDR1 SGHTA and CDR2 FQGTGA. CDR3 length: 13 amino acids. CDR3 in amino acids: CASSLSRDTEAFF. The CDR3 bases are TGTGCCAGCAGCTTATCCAGGGACACTGAAGCTTTCTTT.

This clone was seen only once. J is TRBJ2-3 and V is TRBV4-2; 10 bases align to TRBD2. Germline V gene lookup returns CDR1 LGHNA and CDR2 YNFKEQ. The trim removed 5 bases at V and 3 bases at J, leaving 5 bases unmatched. CDR3 size: 15 residues. CDR3: CASSSGGEVTDTQYF. The CDR3 DNA sequence: TGTGCCAGCAGCAGCGGGGGGGAGGTTACAGATACGCAGTATTTT.

CDR3 sequence reads: CAISPDQGFQETQYF. The CDR3 DNA sequence: TGTGCCATCTCCCCAGACCAGGGATTCCAAGAGACCCAGTACTTC. The genes are TRBV10-3 and TRBJ2-5, with D perhaps TRBD1 (5 bases). Germline V gives CDR1 ENHRY, CDR2 SYGVKD. V was trimmed by 8 bases and J by 1 base, leaving 17 bases between them. The CDR3 has 15 residues.

The chain has TRBV6-5 and TRBJ2-5, with TRBD2 identical over 13 bases. V shed 4 bases, J shed 3 bases, and the junction held 2 bases outside the gene matches. CDR3 length: 15 amino acids. The germline gives CDR1 MNHEY, CDR2 SVGAGI. This CDR3 reads CASSFGLAGEETQYF. As DNA, the CDR3 is TGTGCCAGCAGTTTTGGACTAGCGGGGGAAGAGACCCAGTACTTC.

This clone appeared a single time. The chain has TRBV11-2 and TRBJ2-7, with 14 bases lining up with TRBD2. V was pared by 5 bases and J by 4 bases, with 4 bases of the junction left unmatched. Germline assignment: CDR1 SGHAT and CDR2 FQNNGV. The CDR3 sequence is 15 residues long. The CDR3 sequence is CASSQGLAGVYEQYF. Here the CDR3 DNA reads TGTGCCAGCAGCCAGGGACTAGCGGGGGTTTACGAGCAGTACTTC.

The rearrangement joins TRBV7-8 to TRBJ1-1; TRBD1 might be the D (5 bases). V lost 7 bases and J lost 5, with 17 bases in between. The CDR3 covers 14 residues. From germline, CDR1 is SGHVS and CDR2 FQNEAQ. DNA of the CDR3: TGTGCCAGCACCCGAGGACACTCGGGTACTGAAGCTTTCTTT. Protein sequence: CASTRGHSGTEAFF.

This clone was detected a few times. The J gene is TRBJ1-1, the V gene TRBV4-3; possibly TRBD1 for D (5 bases). Germline loops: CDR1 LGHNA, CDR2 YSLEER. V shed 4 bases and J shed 4 bases, with 16 bases lying between them. The CDR3 spans 15 residues. The CDR3 DNA reads as TGCGCCAGCAGCCCTCAAATAGGGGATGCCACTGAAGCTTTCTTT. The encoded protein is CASSPQIGDATEAFF.

The chain uses TRBV7-9 and TRBJ1-1; no clear D. Germline CDR1 is SEHNR and CDR2 is FQNEAQ (reference sequence). The CDR3 has 13 residues. Trimming took 0 bases from V and 4 from J, leaving 6 bases between them. The CDR3 reads CASSLARGTEAFF. DNA of the CDR3: TGTGCCAGCAGCTTAGCGCGAGGCACTGAAGCTTTCTTT.

This chain connects TRBV25-1 to TRBJ2-1, with TRBD2 matching 7 bases. This CDR3 has 14 amino acids. After removal of 1 base from V and 5 bases from J, the junction contained 2 bases not matched to a gene. Germline V lookup: CDR1 MGHDK, CDR2 SYGVNS. The chain's CDR3 is CASSEWGGDNEQFF. CDR3 coding DNA: TGTGCCAGCAGTGAATGGGGAGGGGACAATGAGCAGTTCTTC. Full variable domain (remainder filled in from reference TRBV25-1 and TRBJ2-1): EADIYQTPRYLVIGTGKKITLECSQTMGHDKMYWYQQDPGMELHLIHYSYGVNSTEKGDLSSESTVSRIRTEHFPLTLESARPSHTSQYLCASSEWGGDNEQFFGPGTRLTVL.

This chain uses TRBV7-8 with TRBJ1-2; D unclear. Germline CDR1 and CDR2: SGHVS and FQNEAQ. V lost 0 bases and J lost 5, with 13 bases in between. The CDR3 has 15 amino acids. In DNA, the CDR3 is TGTGCCAGCAGCTTAGCCGCCCAGGCGCATTATGGCTACACCTTC. Translating it yields CASSLAAQAHYGYTF.

The chain combines TRBV6-1 with TRBJ2-1; 8 bases align to TRBD2. The CDR3 contains 13 residues. J lost 8 bases, V lost 11 bases, and 11 bases had no gene match. CDR1 and CDR2 (germline): MNHNS, SASEGT. The CDR3 DNA reads as TGTGCCTACCGTCCGGGCGGGGGGTATGAGCAGTTCTTC. It yields the protein CAYRPGGGYEQFF.

This chain connects TRBV6-5 to TRBJ2-7; maybe TRBD2 (6 bases). The CDR3 is made up of 11 amino acids. V lost 2 bases and J 12 bases, leaving 11 bases between the germline ends. Germline V gene sequence: CDR1 MNHEY, CDR2 SVGAGI. The CDR3 coding sequence is TGTGCCAGCAGTTACGGCGCGGGGTCGTACTTC. It encodes CASSYGAGSYF.

The CDR3 DNA follows: TGCGCCAGCAGACTAGGACTAGCGGGGGACAATGAGCAGTTCTTC. Translation gives CASRLGLAGDNEQFF. The rearrangement joins TRBV4-1 to TRBJ2-1; 13 nucleotides match TRBD2. The V gene's germline CDR1 is MGHRA and CDR2 YSYEKL. This CDR3 region has 15 residues. Losses at the gene ends were 6 bases for V and 5 bases for J; bases not matched to a gene: 4.

The chain uses TRBV5-8 and TRBJ1-5; possible D gene TRBD1, 5 bases. The CDR3 totals 15 residues. CDR1 and CDR2 (germline): SGHTS, YDEGEE. The V and J ends lost 2 bases and 5 bases respectively, with 14 bases between them. The CDR3 reads CASSLPRQSYQPQHF. The CDR3 nucleotides are TGTGCCAGCAGCTTACCAAGACAGAGCTATCAGCCCCAGCATTTT.

The chain is built from TRBV9 and TRBJ1-3; the D is unclear. From germline, CDR1 is SGDLS and CDR2 YYNGEE. Trimming pared 6 bases from V and 0 bases from J, leaving 10 bases between. This CDR3 spans 14 amino acids. Written as DNA, the CDR3 is TGTGCCAGCACGGACTCCTACTCTGGAAACACCATATATTTT. This sequence encodes CASTDSYSGNTIYF.

The V and J genes are TRBV5-4 and TRBJ1-2, with no clear D. The V and J ends lost 5 bases and 3 bases respectively, with 14 bases between them. The CDR3 is 14 residues long. Germline V gene sequence: CDR1 SGHNT, CDR2 YYREEE (reference sequence). The chain's CDR3 is CASRPTKTDYGYTF. DNA for the CDR3: TGTGCCAGCAGACCTACCAAAACAGACTATGGCTACACCTTC.

The count of this clone is one. The chain's CDR3 is CASSTDRDTEAFF. CDR3 nucleotides: TGTGCCAGCAGTACAGACAGAGACACTGAAGCTTTCTTT. The chain links TRBV25-1 to TRBJ1-1; weak D call: TRBD1 (5 bases). This CDR3 contains 13 residues. V dropped 5 bases and J dropped 3 bases, with 10 bases sitting between them. Germline V gene data show CDR1 as MGHDK and CDR2 as SYGVNS.

With respect to this clone: One end of the junction is discordant with germline, which a read error may explain. V and J are TRBV7-7 and TRBJ2-5, with 7 bases lining up with TRBD1. Germline loops: CDR1 SSHAT, CDR2 FNYEAQ (reference sequence). The CDR3 length is 16 residues. For the CDR3, the DNA is TGTGCTAGCAGCTGGGGGACAGACCTGTACCAAGAGACCCAGTACTTC. Translation: CASSWGTDLYQETQYF.

In regard to this clone: Other DNA sequences in the sample encode the same CDR3. This sequence joins TRBV18 and TRBJ2-7, with 9 nucleotides matching TRBD1. The trim removed 4 bases at V and 0 bases at J, leaving 1 base unmatched. CDR1 is KGHSH and CDR2 is LQKENI in the germline V gene. This CDR3 is 14 amino acids long. CDR3 sequence (DNA): TGTGCCAGCTCACGGGACAGGGCCTCCTACGAGCAGTACTTC. This translates into CASSRDRASYEQYF.

This chain joins TRBV4-3 and TRBJ1-2; no clear D gene. V was cut by 0 bases and J by 1 base, with 15 bases left in between. Per germline, CDR1 LGHNA and CDR2 YSLEER. The CDR3 totals 17 residues. CDR3 in DNA: TGCGCCAGCAGCCAAGATTACGGGAGTCGAATTAACTATGGCTACACCTTC. Translation gives CASSQDYGSRINYGYTF.